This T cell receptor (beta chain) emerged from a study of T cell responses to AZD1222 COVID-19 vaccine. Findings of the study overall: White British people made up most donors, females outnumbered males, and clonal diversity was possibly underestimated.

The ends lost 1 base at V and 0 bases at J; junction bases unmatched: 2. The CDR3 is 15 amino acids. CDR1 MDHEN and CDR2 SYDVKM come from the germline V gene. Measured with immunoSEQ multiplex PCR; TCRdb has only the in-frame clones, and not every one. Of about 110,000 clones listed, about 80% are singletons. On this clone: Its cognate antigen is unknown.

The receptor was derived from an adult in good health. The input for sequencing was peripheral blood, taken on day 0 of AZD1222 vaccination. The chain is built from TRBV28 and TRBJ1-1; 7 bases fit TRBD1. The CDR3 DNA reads TGTGCCAGCAGTTTATTGACAGGGTTGAACACTGAAGCTTTCTTT. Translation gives CASSLLTGLNTEAFF.